These 18 T cell receptor beta chains were all obtained from the same sample, sequenced in a study of molecular identifiers for immune sequencing clone quantification. MiXCR was run by TCRdb on the PCR reads, yielding one entry per CDR3 protein. The sample carries some 680,000 distinct CDR3 sequences, roughly 25% recorded once. The sequenced material came from naive CD8+ T cells from blood, with Jurkat cell RNA spiked in. Subset reported: FACS-sorted CD8+CD4-CCR7+CD45RA+ naive T cells. Every receptor here comes from a human donor in good health. Some libraries in this study had Jurkat cell RNA spiked in.

This clonotype has a count of ten or more. V is TRBV24-1 and J is TRBJ2-2; a possible D gene is TRBD1 (5 bases). Trimming stripped 8 bases from V and 1 base from J, with 13 bases between. The V gene's germline CDR1 is KGHDR and CDR2 SFDVKD. There are 15 residues in the CDR3. Here the CDR3 DNA reads TGTGCCACCATTAGAATAGGACAGAACACCGGGGAGCTGTTTTTT. Translating gives CATIRIGQNTGELFF.

This clonotype was detected ten times or more. The CDR3 protein is CASSLSGQASGNTIYF. CDR3 bases: TGTGCCAGCAGCTTATCTGGACAGGCCTCTGGAAACACCATATATTTT. This chain links TRBV9 with TRBJ1-3, with 7 bases matching TRBD1. The CDR3 has 16 amino acids. Germline V gene sequence: CDR1 SGDLS, CDR2 YYNGEE. Germline trimming cut 4 bases from V and 0 bases from J; bases unmatched to any gene: 7.

This chain links TRBV9 with TRBJ1-2; TRBD1 is a possible D gene (5 bases). This CDR3 region has 11 residues. Trimming removed 5 bases at V and 4 bases at J, with 6 bases between. Germline CDR1 is SGDLS and CDR2 is YYNGEE. The CDR3: CASRGVYGYTF. In DNA, the CDR3 is TGTGCCAGCAGGGGGGTCTATGGCTACACCTTC. The entire variable domain, with the rest obtained from reference TRBV9 and TRBJ1-2, is as follows: DSGVTQTPKHLITATGQRVTLRCSPRSGDLSVYWYQQSLDQGLQFLIQYYNGEERAKGNILERFSAQQFPDLHSELNLSSLELGDSALYFCASRGVYGYTFGSGTRLTVV.

The table lists this clonotype with a few counts. This sequence joins TRBV19 and TRBJ1-1, with D hard to call. The V gene lost 3 bases and the J gene lost 5 bases, with 16 bases spanning the gap. CDR3 length: 15 residues. Germline loops: CDR1 LNHDA, CDR2 SQIVND (reference sequence). CDR3 residues: CASSIARRPSTEAFF. In DNA, the CDR3 is TGTGCCAGTAGTATCGCGCGGCGGCCATCGACTGAAGCTTTCTTT.

V gene TRBV29-1 combines with J gene TRBJ2-1; 8 nucleotides match TRBD2. J lost 4 bases, V lost 2 bases, and 4 bases had no gene match. The CDR3 has 14 residues. The germline V gene has CDR1 SQVTM and CDR2 ANQGSEA. The CDR3 DNA is TGCAGCGTTGAACCCGGGACTAGTTACAATGAGCAGTTCTTC. Its protein product is CSVEPGTSYNEQFF.

This clonotype was recorded many times. The junction departs from the called germline gene at one end, perhaps through a read error. This CDR3 is CASSPDRVSDF. Written as DNA, the CDR3 is TGTGCCAGCAGCCCGGACAGGGTATCGGACTTC. The chain carries TRBV5-4 and TRBJ2-7; 8 nucleotides match TRBD1. Per the germline V gene, CDR1 is SGHNT and CDR2 is YYREEE (reference sequence). This CDR3 contains 11 residues. The full variable domain, in which reference TRBV5-4 and TRBJ2-7 provide the parts outside the CDR3, is ETGVTQSPTHLIKTRGQQVTLRCSSQSGHNTVSWYQQALGQGPQFIFQYYREEENGRGNFPPRFSGLQFPNYSSELNVNALELDDSALYLCASSPDRVSDFGPGTRLTVT.

V is TRBV20-1 and J is TRBJ2-3; D might be TRBD1 (5 bases). The CDR3 has 13 amino acids. The germline CDR1 and CDR2 sequences are DFQATT and SNEGSKA (reference sequence). The germline V and J ends were trimmed by 0 bases and 5 bases, with 9 bases remaining between them. The CDR3 DNA reads TGCAGTGCTAGAGATCGACAGAAAGATACGCAGTATTTT. It specifies CSARDRQKDTQYF.

The chain uses TRBV7-8 and TRBJ2-7; a possible D gene is TRBD1 (5 bases). The germline gives CDR1 SGHVS, CDR2 FQNEAQ. V dropped 5 bases and J dropped 4 bases, with 15 bases sitting between them. The CDR3 is 14 amino acids. CDR3 sequence: CASSPGRTNYEQYF. In DNA, the CDR3 is TGTGCCAGCAGCCCAGGACGGACAAATTACGAGCAGTACTTC.

This clonotype was detected only a few times. The V and J genes are TRBV27 and TRBJ2-3; 8 bases are a match to TRBD2. After removal of 4 bases from V and 4 bases from J, the junction contained 10 bases not matched to a gene. Germline CDR1 and CDR2: MNHEY and SMNVEV (reference sequence). CDR3 length equals 16 residues. CDR3 residues: CASSSPGLGRPDTQYF. CDR3 DNA sequence: TGTGCCAGCAGTTCTCCGGGACTAGGAAGGCCAGATACGCAGTATTTT.

To note about this clonotype: A read error may produce the germline difference seen at one junction end. The chain combines TRBV27 with TRBJ2-3; D possibly corresponds to TRBD1 (6 bases). This CDR3 is built from 17 residues. Germline V gene lookup returns CDR1 MNHEY and CDR2 SMNVEV (reference sequence). The chain's CDR3 is CASSLNSAKGVPDTQNF. The CDR3 nucleotides are TGTGCCAGCAGTTTAAATTCCGCCAAGGGGGTACCAGATACCCAGAATTTT.

This clonotype has a handful of counts. Here the CDR3 reads CASSQRQGLGEQFF. CDR3 nucleotide sequence: TGTGCCAGCAGCCAGAGACAGGGTTTGGGTGAGCAGTTCTTC. The gene calls are TRBV6-2 or TRBV6-3 and TRBJ2-1; 7 bases are a match to TRBD1. In germline, CDR1 is MNHEY, CDR2 SVGEGT. The V and J ends lost 6 bases and 9 bases, in that order; junction bases with no gene match: 11. The CDR3 covers 14 residues.

There are many counts of this clonotype. The chain joins TRBV4-3 to TRBJ2-3; D might be TRBD1 (6 bases). CDR3 length: 15 amino acids. Germline V gives CDR1 LGHNA, CDR2 YSLEER. Trimming shortened V by 0 bases and J by 1 base, and 8 bases separated the two germline ends. CDR3 in amino acids: CASSQDRQGTDTQYF. CDR3 in DNA: TGCGCCAGCAGCCAAGATCGACAGGGCACAGATACGCAGTATTTT.

In its sample, this clonotype was seen a few times. The chain couples TRBV30 to TRBJ2-1; a possible D gene is TRBD1 (5 bases). This CDR3 is built from 13 residues. Germline CDR1 is GTSNPN and CDR2 is SVGIG (reference sequence). Deletions cut 0 bases from V and 8 bases from J, with 11 bases between. The CDR3 is CAWSVLVGDEQFF. The CDR3 nucleotides read TGTGCCTGGAGTGTACTGGTAGGGGATGAGCAGTTCTTC.

The sample holds a few counts of this clonotype. The chain employs TRBV6-5 and TRBJ2-7, with 13 bases matching TRBD2. The V and J ends lost 6 bases and 5 bases, in that order; junction bases with no gene match: 7. This CDR3 is built from 15 residues. Germline loops: CDR1 MNHEY, CDR2 SVGAGI. DNA of the CDR3: TGTGCCAGCAGCTTATCCGGGACTAGCGGGAACGAGCAGTACTTC. It is translated as CASSLSGTSGNEQYF.

This clonotype was counted between two and nine times. This rearrangement joins TRBV12-3 or TRBV12-4 to TRBJ2-7, with 7 bases that match TRBD1. This CDR3 comprises 15 residues. Germline trimming cut 3 bases from V and 0 bases from J; bases unmatched to any gene: 5. DNA of the CDR3: TGTGCCAGCAGTTTCGGGGACAGACGCTCCTACGAGCAGTACTTC. It codes for CASSFGDRRSYEQYF.

V is TRBV13 and J is TRBJ1-1; no definite D call. V was cut by 5 bases and J by 4 bases, with 17 bases left in between. This CDR3 comprises 15 residues. CDR1 PRHDT and CDR2 FYEKMQ come from the germline V gene (reference sequence). The CDR3 region has the DNA TGTGCCAGCAGCCCGTCGGAGGATCGGGGCACTGAAGCTTTCTTT. It codes for CASSPSEDRGTEAFF.

As for this clonotype: This CDR3 fails to terminate in the conserved phenylalanine or tryptophan, so it likely reflects a read error. The rearrangement links TRBV19 to TRBJ1-2; no clear D. V was pared by 7 bases and J by 4 bases, with 13 bases between. The germline CDR1 and CDR2 sequences are LNHDA and SQIVND (reference sequence). The CDR3 has 13 residues. The CDR3 sequence is CASTTSAVYGYTL. As DNA, the CDR3 is TGTGCCAGTACCACATCGGCAGTCTATGGCTACACCCTC.

Notes on this clonotype: A clone one base away is much larger, so this may be a read error. The chain is built from TRBV12-3 or TRBV12-4 and TRBJ2-1; the D is unclear. There are 12 residues in the CDR3. The chain's CDR3 is CAGSWDYNEQFF. CDR3 nucleotide sequence: TGTGCCGGCAGTTGGGACTACAATGAGCAGTTCTTC.